This note documents a single TCR beta chain sequence. The antigen remains undetermined. Germline V gene data show CDR1 as WSHSY and CDR2 as SAAADI. The CDR3 runs to 16 residues. V was pared by 3 bases and J by 0 bases, with 11 bases between. Produced via immunoSEQ multiplex PCR; TCRdb's table is partial and in-frame only. The sample includes 150,000 to 190,000 clones, roughly 87% of them seen just once. The entry originates in a study of radiation and T cells in renal cell carcinoma. Study information: Nephrectomy followed 15 Gy stereotactic body radiation by 4 weeks.

Specified time point: blood 2 weeks post-SBRT. The treatment: 15 Gy SBRT to primary tumor, nephrectomy 4 weeks later. Serial blood draws occurred at baseline and 2 and 4 weeks post-SBRT. Clear cell pathology was present in this patient's renal cell carcinoma. Study-wide results and caveats: From baseline, blood top tumor clonotypes peaked at 2 weeks post-radiation.

The chain employs TRBV10-2 and TRBJ1-4; D is ambiguous. This clonotype originated in a woman aged 50 to 65 with renal cell carcinoma. The sample was blood, taken from a patient whose treatment included radiotherapy and nephrectomy. CDR3 in amino acids: CASSDPRYATNEKLFF. The CDR3 DNA sequence: TGCGCCAGCAGTGACCCTCGCTATGCAACTAATGAAAAACTGTTTTTT.